This T cell receptor (beta chain) was recovered during a study of cytomegalovirus exposure and HLA in healthy donors. Germline-derived CDR1 and CDR2 are LNHDA and SQIVND (reference sequence). The CDR3 loop spans 18 amino acids. Deletions cut 2 bases from V and 7 bases from J, with 25 bases between. About this clone: Its antigen is not identified.

Clones were read by immunoSEQ multiplex PCR, and TCRdb kept only the in-frame ones, dropping some. This table has some 120,000 clones, roughly 90% appearing once. Study results and limitations: Under in vitro conditions, a few CMV-associated chains were confirmed as specific for CMV antigens. The authors listed around 150 TCR beta chains as cytomegalovirus-associated. The dataset shows that most TCR sequences were rare, while some public TCRs occurred in many donors. In the roughly 110 validation repertoires, about 94% of cluster scores exceeded 0, per a later analysis.

The chain combines TRBV19 with TRBJ2-3; D is uncertain. This receptor was taken from a woman younger than 30 in good health and CMV-seronegative. The material sequenced was PBMCs. The CDR3 sequence is CASSILREVTYTDNTQYF. CDR3 nucleotides: TGTGCCAGTAGTATACTCCGCGAAGTCACATACACAGATAATACGCAGTATTTT.